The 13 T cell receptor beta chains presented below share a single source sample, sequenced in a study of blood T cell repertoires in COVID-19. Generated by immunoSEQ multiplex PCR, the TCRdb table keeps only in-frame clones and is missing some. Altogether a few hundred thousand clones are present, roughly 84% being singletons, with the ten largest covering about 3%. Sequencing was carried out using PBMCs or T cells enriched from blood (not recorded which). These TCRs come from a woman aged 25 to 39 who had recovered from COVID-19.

CDR3: CASSLGTNYGYTF. The CDR3 DNA follows: TGTGCCAGCAGCCTCGGGACTAACTATGGCTACACCTTC. The rearrangement uses TRBV6-5 and TRBJ1-2; unclear D gene. The germline V gene encodes CDR1 MNHEY and CDR2 SVGAGI. V shed 6 bases and J shed 0 bases, with 8 bases lying between them. There are 13 residues in the CDR3.

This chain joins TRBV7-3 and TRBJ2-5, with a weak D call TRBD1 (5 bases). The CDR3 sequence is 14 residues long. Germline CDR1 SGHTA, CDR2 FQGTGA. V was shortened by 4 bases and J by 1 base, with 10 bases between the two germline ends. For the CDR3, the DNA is TGTGCCAGCAGCTCAAATGGGGCCCAAGAGACCCAGTACTTC. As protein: CASSSNGAQETQYF.

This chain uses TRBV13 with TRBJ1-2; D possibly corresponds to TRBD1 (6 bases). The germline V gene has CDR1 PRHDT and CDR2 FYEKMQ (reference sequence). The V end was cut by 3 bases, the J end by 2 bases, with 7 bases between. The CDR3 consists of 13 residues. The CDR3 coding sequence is TGTGCCAGCAGCTTTACAGGGAACTATGGCTACACCTTC. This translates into CASSFTGNYGYTF.

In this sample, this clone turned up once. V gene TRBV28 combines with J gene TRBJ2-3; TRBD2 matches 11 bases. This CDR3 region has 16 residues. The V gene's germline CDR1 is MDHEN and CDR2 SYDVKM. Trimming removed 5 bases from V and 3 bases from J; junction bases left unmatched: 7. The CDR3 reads CASSLLGLAETDTQYF. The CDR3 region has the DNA TGTGCCAGCAGTCTCCTGGGACTAGCGGAGACAGATACGCAGTATTTT. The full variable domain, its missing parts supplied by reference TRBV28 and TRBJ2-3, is DVKVTQSSRYLVKRTGEKVFLECVQDMDHENMFWYRQDPGLGLRLIYFSYDVKMKEKGDIPEGYSVSREKKERFSLILESASTNQTSMYLCASSLLGLAETDTQYFGPGTRLTVL.

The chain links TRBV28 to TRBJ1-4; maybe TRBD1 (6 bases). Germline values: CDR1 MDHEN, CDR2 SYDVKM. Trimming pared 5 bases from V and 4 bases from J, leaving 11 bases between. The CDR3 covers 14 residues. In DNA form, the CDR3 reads TGTGCCAGCAGTGGGGGCGGTAGTAATGAAAAACTGTTTTTT. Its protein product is CASSGGGSNEKLFF.

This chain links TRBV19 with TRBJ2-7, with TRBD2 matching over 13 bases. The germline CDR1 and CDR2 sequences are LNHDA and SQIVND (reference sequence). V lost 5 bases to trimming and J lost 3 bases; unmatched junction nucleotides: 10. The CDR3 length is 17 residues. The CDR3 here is CASSLRTSGRINYEQYF. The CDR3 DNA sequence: TGTGCCAGTAGTCTAAGGACTAGCGGGAGAATCAACTACGAGCAGTACTTC.

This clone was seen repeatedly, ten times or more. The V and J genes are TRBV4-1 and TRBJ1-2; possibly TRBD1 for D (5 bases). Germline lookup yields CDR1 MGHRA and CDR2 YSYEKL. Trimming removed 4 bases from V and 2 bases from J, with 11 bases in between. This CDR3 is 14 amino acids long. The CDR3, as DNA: TGCGCCAGCAGCCGAGCAGGGTGGAACTATGGCTACACCTTC. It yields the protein CASSRAGWNYGYTF.

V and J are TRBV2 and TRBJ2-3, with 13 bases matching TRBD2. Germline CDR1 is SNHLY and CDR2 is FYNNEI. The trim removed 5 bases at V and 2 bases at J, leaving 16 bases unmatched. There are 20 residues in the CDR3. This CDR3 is CASSPLIGTSGVGTTDTQYF. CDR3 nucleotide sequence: TGTGCCAGCAGTCCTCTTATCGGGACTAGCGGGGTGGGAACCACAGATACGCAGTATTTT.

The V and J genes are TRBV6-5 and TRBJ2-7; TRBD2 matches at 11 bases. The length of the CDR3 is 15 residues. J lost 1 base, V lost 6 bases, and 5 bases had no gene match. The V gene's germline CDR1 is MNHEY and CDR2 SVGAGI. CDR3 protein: CASSAGLAGSYEQYF. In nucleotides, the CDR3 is TGTGCCAGCAGCGCTGGACTAGCGGGTTCCTACGAGCAGTACTTC.

For the CDR3, the DNA is TGTGCCAGCAGCGCTACACAGGGATTCACAGATACGCAGTATTTT. This sequence encodes CASSATQGFTDTQYF. The rearrangement joins TRBV9 to TRBJ2-3, with TRBD1 as a possible D gene (6 bases). CDR1 is SGDLS, CDR2 YYNGEE, per germline. Trimming shortened V by 3 bases and J by 2 bases, and 13 bases separated the two germline ends. This CDR3 contains 15 residues.

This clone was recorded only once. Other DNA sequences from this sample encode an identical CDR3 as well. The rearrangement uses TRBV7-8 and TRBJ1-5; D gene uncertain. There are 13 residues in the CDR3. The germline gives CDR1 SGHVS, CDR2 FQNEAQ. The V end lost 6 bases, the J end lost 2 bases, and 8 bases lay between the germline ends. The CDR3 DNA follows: TGTGCCAGCAGTCCCAGCGGCAATCAGCCCCAGCATTTT. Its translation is CASSPSGNQPQHF.

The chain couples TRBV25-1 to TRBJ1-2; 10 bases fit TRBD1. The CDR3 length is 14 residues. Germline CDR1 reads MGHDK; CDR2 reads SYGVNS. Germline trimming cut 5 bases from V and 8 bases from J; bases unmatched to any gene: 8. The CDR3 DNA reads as TGTGCCAGCAGTCCCCGACAGGGGGCGAGGGGCTACACCTTC. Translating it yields CASSPRQGARGYTF.

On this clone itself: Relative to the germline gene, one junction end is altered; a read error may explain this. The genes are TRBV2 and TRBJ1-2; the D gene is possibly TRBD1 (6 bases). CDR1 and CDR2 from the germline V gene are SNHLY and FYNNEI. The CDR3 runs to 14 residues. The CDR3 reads CASSEDRNNYGYTF. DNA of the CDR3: TGTGCCAGCAGCGAAGACAGGAATAACTATGGCTACACCTTC.